This T cell receptor (beta chain) was recovered during a study of T cells in Graves' hyperthyroidism and ophthalmopathy. The V gene end was trimmed by 2 bases and the J gene end by 13 bases; junction bases not matched to a gene: 8. The CDR3 is 13 residues long. Germline CDR1 WSHSY, CDR2 SAAADI. Hyperthyroidism of Graves' type that showed no ophthalmopathy progression within 18 months was stable. Lactation, pregnancy, other autoimmune disease or uncontrolled infection excluded patients. The TCR beta CDR3 regions underwent amplification using RNA transcripts as the source. HTBI primers were employed in a first-round RT-PCR of the TCR CDR3. TCRdb reanalysed the multiplex PCR reads using MiXCR and keeps one entry per CDR3 protein. The data contain 90,000 to 120,000 distinct CDR3 sequences, around a sixth of them singletons. This clonotype was observed many times. Antigen: not known. General study results and limits: Model output signaled ophthalmopathy a median 6.5 months ahead of onset. In the blood, most expanded thyroid clonotypes above 0.001 appeared as well.

This chain uses TRBV10-2 with TRBJ1-2; 9 nucleotides match TRBD1. What was sequenced was blood. The TCR originated in a woman aged 45-65 years with Graves' hyperthyroidism. In DNA, the CDR3 is TGCGCCAGCAGTGAGCCGGGGACAGGGTCGTTCACCTTC. Protein: CASSEPGTGSFTF.